This T cell receptor beta chain was found in a study of blood T cell repertoires in COVID-19. Study context: Samples representing acute and convalescent COVID-19 were sourced from the United States, Italy and Spain.

Only in-frame clones appear in the TCRdb table, and some are missing; sequencing was by immunoSEQ multiplex PCR. The sample has 84,000 or so clones, around nine tenths seen once; the top ten hold over 5%. The V end lost 5 bases, the J end lost 1 base, and 12 bases lay between the germline ends. The length of the CDR3 is 15 residues. CDR1 MNHEY and CDR2 SVGAGI come from the germline V gene. This clonotype originated in a man aged 55 to 70 with acute or convalescent COVID-19. This sequence joins TRBV6-5 and TRBJ1-5; D is unresolved. Sequenced: peripheral blood. The CDR3, as DNA: TGTGCCAGCAGTCCAATGACGGGGAGCAATCAGCCCCAGCATTTT. It specifies CASSPMTGSNQPQHF.